This TCR beta chain was captured in a study of breast tumors, draining lymph nodes, adjacent tissues. V lost 5 bases and J 2 bases, leaving 16 bases between the germline ends. The length of the CDR3 is 15 residues. Germline CDR1 and CDR2: MNHEY and SVGEGT. In this sample, this clonotype turned up many times. In TCRdb, the multiplex PCR reads were re-called with MiXCR into one record per CDR3 protein. The sample holds over 20,000 distinct CDR3 sequences, approximately 32% seen once. The source is a female donor with breast cancer. Some clones in this sample may be carry-over from other donors' samples. Material for sequencing was breast tumor tissue. The chain uses TRBV6-2 or TRBV6-3 and TRBJ2-7; D is possibly TRBD1 (5 bases). The CDR3 nucleotides are TGTGCCAGCAGTCAACATCTACAGGTAACCTACGAGCAGTACTTC. Protein product: CASSQHLQVTYEQYF.